This T cell receptor (beta chain) emerged from a study of beta chain features in type 1 diabetes. Study outcomes and limitations: TCRB CDR3 length was moderately but significantly reduced in all four CD4+ subsets of Type 1 diabetes patients.

This clone was observed a few times. Its antigen is unidentified. The authors reverse transcribed all of the isolated RNA, so sequencing captured expressed TCRB transcripts. Naive, central memory and regulatory T cell samples averaged roughly 3.8 million reads. Sequencing was performed with immunoSEQ multiplex PCR; in TCRdb, only in-frame clones are kept and a portion is missing. Of 130,000 to 150,000 clones in the sample, about 44% are singletons; the top ten hold 0.35% to 0.45%. The sequenced sample was Tregs from blood. The TCR comes from a man aged 18 to 30 in good health.

The CDR3 region is CASSAPPITDTQYF. The DNA of the CDR3 is TGCGCCAGCAGCGCCCCCCCTATCACAGATACGCAGTATTTT. This chain links TRBV5-1 with TRBJ2-3; no clear D. Germline V CDR1 and CDR2: SGHRS, YFSETQ. This CDR3 comprises 14 residues. Trimming cost V 4 bases and J 2 bases, with 11 bases left between them. The whole variable domain, filled in from reference TRBV5-1 and TRBJ2-3, reads KAGVTQTPRYLIKTRGQQVTLSCSPISGHRSVSWYQQTPGQGLQFLFEYFSETQRNKGNFPGRFSGRQFSNSRSEMNVSTLELGDSALYLCASSAPPITDTQYFGPGTRLTVL.